A selection of T cell receptor beta chains follows, all from one sample in a study of blood T cell repertoires in COVID-19. Method: immunoSEQ multiplex PCR; TCRdb's copy keeps in-frame clones and lacks some. The sample has under 200,000 clones; 86% are singletons. The sample was peripheral blood. The receptor source for this set is a man aged 18 to 30 with acute or convalescent COVID-19. The CDR3 runs from the conserved cysteine through the conserved F or W. The D gene is left open where the match is weak. The size field is filled for only some rows; it gives once, few, many or a size class.

d_gene: TRBD2
j_gene: TRBJ2-7
abundance: once
v_gene: TRBV7-8
CDR3nt: TGTGCCAGCAGCTTAGCGCGGGGGACTAGCTACGAGCAGTACTTC
CDR3aa: CASSLARGTSYEQYF

d_gene: NA
j_gene: TRBJ1-4
abundance: NA
v_gene: TRBV30
CDR3nt: TGTGCCTGGAACGCGGGGCACACTAATGAAAAACTGTTTTTT
CDR3aa: CAWNAGHTNEKLFF

d_gene: NA
j_gene: TRBJ1-3
abundance: NA
v_gene: TRBV25-1
CDR3nt: TGTGCCAGCAGTGGGGCCCGAGGGGGCTCTGGAAACACCATATATTTT
CDR3aa: CASSGARGGSGNTIYF

d_gene: TRBD1
j_gene: TRBJ1-3
abundance: NA
v_gene: TRBV5-4
CDR3nt: TGTGCCAGCAGCGCGACAGGGGCTGGAAACACCATATATTTT
CDR3aa: CASSATGAGNTIYF

d_gene: TRBD1
j_gene: TRBJ1-1
abundance: NA
v_gene: TRBV12-3/TRBV12-4
CDR3nt: TGTGCCAGCAGCCCTGATTGGACAGGAGAAGCTTTCTTT
CDR3aa: CASSPDWTGEAFF

d_gene: NA
j_gene: TRBJ1-4
abundance: few
v_gene: TRBV7-2
CDR3nt: TGTGCCAGCAGCTCACAGAGAGATAATGAAAAACTGTTTTTT
CDR3aa: CASSSQRDNEKLFF

d_gene: TRBD1
j_gene: TRBJ2-5
abundance: NA
v_gene: TRBV25-1
CDR3nt: TGTGCCAGCAGTGAAGCCGGGACAGGGGTTGAGACCCAGTACTTC
CDR3aa: CASSEAGTGVETQYF

d_gene: NA
j_gene: TRBJ1-1
abundance: NA
v_gene: TRBV12-5
CDR3nt: TGTGCTAGTGAACTGCCCAGGGACACGCCGCTGAACACTGAAGCTTTCTTT
CDR3aa: CASELPRDTPLNTEAFF

d_gene: NA
j_gene: TRBJ1-2
abundance: NA
v_gene: TRBV19
CDR3nt: TGTGCCAGCTTTGGGCCACTTCTTGGTGGCTACACCTTC
CDR3aa: CASFGPLLGGYTF

d_gene: NA
j_gene: TRBJ2-3
abundance: NA
v_gene: TRBV7-2
CDR3nt: TGTGCCAGCAGCTTACTCGTTCTTTCAGATACGCAGTATTTT
CDR3aa: CASSLLVLSDTQYF

d_gene: NA
j_gene: TRBJ1-1
abundance: NA
v_gene: TRBV2
CDR3nt: TGTGCCAGCACCCCAAGAAGAGTGAACACTGAAGCTTTCTTT
CDR3aa: CASTPRRVNTEAFF

d_gene: NA
j_gene: TRBJ1-4
abundance: NA
v_gene: TRBV5-1
CDR3nt: TGCGCCAGCAGCTTGGCCATACAGGCAACTAATGAAAAACTGTTTTTT
CDR3aa: CASSLAIQATNEKLFF

d_gene: TRBD1
j_gene: TRBJ1-1
abundance: NA
v_gene: TRBV19
CDR3nt: TGTGCCACACGACAGGGGAACACTGAAGCTTTCTTT
CDR3aa: CATRQGNTEAFF

d_gene: NA
j_gene: TRBJ2-1
abundance: NA
v_gene: TRBV4-1
CDR3nt: TGCGCCAGCAGCCAAGCCCCCTCGAACCTCCGAGTCGGCTCCTACAATGAGCAGTTCTTC
CDR3aa: CASSQAPSNLRVGSYNEQFF

d_gene: NA
j_gene: TRBJ1-2
abundance: NA
v_gene: TRBV7-9
CDR3nt: TGTGCCAGCAGCTTAGCAGGGGTCAGTGGCTACACCTTC
CDR3aa: CASSLAGVSGYTF

d_gene: NA
j_gene: TRBJ1-1
abundance: NA
v_gene: TRBV5-6
CDR3nt: TGTGCCAGCAGCCCATTCGGGGGGAACACTGAAGCTTTCTTT
CDR3aa: CASSPFGGNTEAFF

d_gene: TRBD1
j_gene: TRBJ1-3
abundance: once
v_gene: TRBV19
CDR3nt: TGTGCCAGTAGTATATGGGACAGCCGCTCTGGAAACACCATATATTTT
CDR3aa: CASSIWDSRSGNTIYF

d_gene: TRBD1
j_gene: TRBJ2-7
abundance: NA
v_gene: TRBV3-1/TRBV3-2
CDR3nt: TGTGCCAGCAGCCAAGGGTATCAGGGGGCCGAGCAGTACTTC
CDR3aa: CASSQGYQGAEQYF

d_gene: TRBD1
j_gene: TRBJ1-4
abundance: NA
v_gene: TRBV7-2
CDR3nt: TGTGCCAGCAGCTTAGGTTACAGGGGTGATGAAAAACTGTTTTTT
CDR3aa: CASSLGYRGDEKLFF

d_gene: NA
j_gene: TRBJ1-1
abundance: NA
v_gene: TRBV2
CDR3nt: TGTGCCAGCAGTCAACAGGCGAGGAACACTGAAGCTTTCTTT
CDR3aa: CASSQQARNTEAFF

d_gene: NA
j_gene: TRBJ1-6
abundance: NA
v_gene: TRBV5-1
CDR3nt: TGCGCCAGCCGGACAGCTCCCTCCTATAATTCACCCCTCCACTTT
CDR3aa: CASRTAPSYNSPLHF

d_gene: NA
j_gene: TRBJ2-5
abundance: NA
v_gene: TRBV6-5
CDR3nt: TGTGCCAGCAGCCAGGTGTACCAAGAGACCCAGTACTTC
CDR3aa: CASSQVYQETQYF

d_gene: NA
j_gene: TRBJ2-2
abundance: NA
v_gene: TRBV9
CDR3nt: TGTGCCAGCAGCGTCCGACAGGCGGGCGGGGAGCTGTTTTTT
CDR3aa: CASSVRQAGGELFF

d_gene: NA
j_gene: TRBJ1-1
abundance: once
v_gene: TRBV15
CDR3nt: TGTGCCACCAGCAGAGTCCTCGGGGGGGACTCTGAAGCTTTCTTT
CDR3aa: CATSRVLGGDSEAFF

d_gene: NA
j_gene: TRBJ2-3
abundance: NA
v_gene: TRBV7-7
CDR3nt: TGTGCCAGCAGCCTCAGGGGCGGTAGCACAGATACGCAGTATTTT
CDR3aa: CASSLRGGSTDTQYF

d_gene: NA
j_gene: TRBJ2-5
abundance: NA
v_gene: TRBV5-5
CDR3nt: TGTGCCAGCAGCTTGGGGCCGGGGGGCCTACAGGAGACCCAGTACTTC
CDR3aa: CASSLGPGGLQETQYF

d_gene: NA
j_gene: TRBJ1-4
abundance: NA
v_gene: TRBV7-6
CDR3nt: TGTGCCAGCAGCTTAGGGGGCCCGCAGGATCCTAATGAAAAACTGTTTTTT
CDR3aa: CASSLGGPQDPNEKLFF

d_gene: TRBD1
j_gene: TRBJ2-5
abundance: NA
v_gene: TRBV24-1
CDR3nt: TGTGCCACCAGTGACCCACTAAGACAGGGCGGGGAGACCCAGTACTTC
CDR3aa: CATSDPLRQGGETQYF

d_gene: TRBD1
j_gene: TRBJ1-1
abundance: NA
v_gene: TRBV18
CDR3nt: TGTGCCAGCCGACCGGGACAGGGGAACACTGAAGCTTTCTTT
CDR3aa: CASRPGQGNTEAFF

d_gene: TRBD1
j_gene: TRBJ2-1
abundance: NA
v_gene: TRBV5-8
CDR3nt: TGTGCCAGCAGCTTGGGGGACAGCTCCTACAATGAGCAGTTCTTC
CDR3aa: CASSLGDSSYNEQFF

d_gene: NA
j_gene: TRBJ2-3
abundance: NA
v_gene: TRBV9
CDR3nt: TGTGCCAGCAGCCCTAGCCTGACAGATACGCAGTATTTT
CDR3aa: CASSPSLTDTQYF

d_gene: NA
j_gene: TRBJ1-1
abundance: NA
v_gene: TRBV5-1
CDR3nt: TGCGCCAGCAGCTTATTTCTGACAGGGAACACTGAAGCTTTCTTT
CDR3aa: CASSLFLTGNTEAFF

d_gene: TRBD1
j_gene: TRBJ2-7
abundance: NA
v_gene: TRBV27
CDR3nt: TGTGCCAGCAGTTCCCAATATCCCCGGGACAGGATGAAAAACTACGAGCAGTACTTC
CDR3aa: CASSSQYPRDRMKNYEQYF

d_gene: TRBD1
j_gene: TRBJ1-2
abundance: few
v_gene: TRBV30
CDR3nt: TGTGCCTGGGGAGCCGGGCTGCAGGGGGGAGGCTACACCTTC
CDR3aa: CAWGAGLQGGGYTF

d_gene: NA
j_gene: TRBJ2-5
abundance: NA
v_gene: TRBV11-1
CDR3nt: TGTGCCAGCAGCTCAATAGAGGCGAAACAAGAGACCCAGTACTTC
CDR3aa: CASSSIEAKQETQYF

d_gene: NA
j_gene: TRBJ1-6
abundance: NA
v_gene: TRBV5-1
CDR3nt: TGCGCCAGCAGCCCGGGGGGGCTCAATTCACCCCTCCACTTT
CDR3aa: CASSPGGLNSPLHF

d_gene: TRBD1
j_gene: TRBJ1-4
abundance: NA
v_gene: TRBV10-2
CDR3nt: TGCGCCAGCAGTGATCTGGGACAGGGGGAGGAAAAACTGTTTTTT
CDR3aa: CASSDLGQGEEKLFF

d_gene: NA
j_gene: TRBJ1-5
abundance: NA
v_gene: TRBV4-1
CDR3nt: TGCGCCAGCAGCCAAGATCACGAGTCTGGTAGCAATCAGCCCCAGCATTTT
CDR3aa: CASSQDHESGSNQPQHF

d_gene: NA
j_gene: TRBJ2-5
abundance: NA
v_gene: TRBV19
CDR3nt: TGTGCCAGTAGTCTGGCTAGCCAAAAGACCCAGTACTTC
CDR3aa: CASSLASQKTQYF

d_gene: NA
j_gene: TRBJ1-6
abundance: NA
v_gene: TRBV19
CDR3nt: TGTGCCAGTAGCGGGGGGACTTGGGGTTCACCCCTCCACTTT
CDR3aa: CASSGGTWGSPLHF

d_gene: NA
j_gene: TRBJ1-3
abundance: NA
v_gene: TRBV9
CDR3nt: TGTGCCAGCAGCCCTTACGGGAGCTCTGGAAACACCATATATTTT
CDR3aa: CASSPYGSSGNTIYF

d_gene: NA
j_gene: TRBJ1-3
abundance: NA
v_gene: TRBV5-8
CDR3nt: TGTGCCAGCAGCTTGAGGGGGAGCTCTGGAAACACCATATATTTT
CDR3aa: CASSLRGSSGNTIYF